This is a list of T cell receptor beta chains from one sample in a study of response to subunit inactivated influenza vaccine. TCRdb recomputed calls from the RT-PCR reads with MiXCR, one row per CDR3 protein. The data show about 530,000 distinct CDR3 sequences, 12% seen once. This material consisted of PBMCs from blood, taken on the day of vaccination. Receptors were obtained from a man aged 45-60 years who received an inactivated influenza vaccine. The CDR3 runs from the conserved cysteine through the conserved F or W. The D gene is left open where the match is weak. Expanded clones are given a class, and other clones once, few, many or no size at all.

>NA|18|TRBJ2-3|TRBV28|many
CASSGPGGTLLGTDTQYF
TGTGCCAGCAGTGGGCCCGGAGGGACACTGTTGGGCACAGATACGCAGTATTTT
>NA|16|TRBJ1-6|TRBV7-9|NA
CASSSIGQECGSPLHF
TGTGCCAGCAGCTCTATTGGCCAGGAGTGCGGCTCACCCCTCCACTTT
>TRBD1|14|TRBJ2-3|TRBV7-2|NA
CASSLSQGANTQYF
TGTGCCAGCAGTTTATCACAGGGGGCAAATACGCAGTATTTT
>NA|14|TRBJ2-3|TRBV6-2/TRBV6-3|many
CASSYAGGEDTQYF
TGTGCCAGCAGTTACGCAGGGGGGGAGGATACGCAGTATTTT
>TRBD1|14|TRBJ1-1|TRBV7-6|few
CASSSLTGRGEAFF
TGTGCCAGCAGCTCGCTGACAGGGAGGGGTGAAGCTTTCTTT
>TRBD2|21|TRBJ2-5|TRBV5-1|few
CASSSDKPGRGTRLRQETQYF
TGCGCCAGCAGCTCGGACAAACCGGGACGAGGGACTAGACTACGACAAGAGACCCAGTACTTC
>TRBD2|13|TRBJ2-1|TRBV5-1|NA
CASNSGGEDEQFF
TGCGCCAGCAATAGCGGGGGGGAGGATGAGCAGTTCTTC
>NA|14|TRBJ1-5|TRBV6-5|few
CASSYYSSYQPQHF
TGTGCCAGCAGTTACTATAGCAGTTATCAGCCCCAGCATTTT
>TRBD1|15|TRBJ2-3|TRBV28|NA
CASRLDRALTDTQYF
TGTGCCAGCAGGTTGGACAGGGCCCTCACAGATACGCAGTATTTT
>NA|11|TRBJ1-2|TRBV7-2|NA
CTSSLGDGYTF
TGTACCAGCAGCTTAGGTGATGGCTACACCTTC
>TRBD2|14|TRBJ2-5|TRBV20-1|NA
CSAMSSGSSSPQYF
TGCAGTGCTATGTCTAGCGGGAGTTCGTCTCCCCAGTACTTC
>TRBD2|17|TRBJ2-5|TRBV6-2/TRBV6-3|NA
CASSYFSLAGRQETQYF
TGTGCCAGCAGTTACTTCTCCCTAGCGGGCCGACAAGAGACCCAGTACTTC
>TRBD1|14|TRBJ2-7|TRBV5-1|NA
CASSLGQGPREQYF
TGCGCCAGCAGCTTGGGACAGGGTCCCCGAGAGCAGTACTTC
>TRBD2|16|TRBJ2-7|TRBV6-5|NA
CPSSYGREGLSYEQYF
TGTCCCAGCAGTTACGGGCGGGAGGGCCTTTCCTACGAGCAGTACTTC
>TRBD1|13|TRBJ2-7|TRBV6-6|NA
CASEGQVSYEQYF
TGTGCCAGCGAAGGACAGGTTTCCTACGAGCAGTACTTC
>TRBD1|15|TRBJ2-1|TRBV5-1|NA
CASSWGTGLYNEQFF
TGCGCCAGCAGCTGGGGGACAGGACTATACAATGAGCAGTTCTTC
>NA|15|TRBJ2-1|TRBV15|many
CATPDEGLGYNEQFF
TGTGCCACCCCTGATGAGGGGTTAGGCTACAATGAGCAGTTCTTC
>TRBD1|15|TRBJ2-5|TRBV7-2|many
CASSYYRGSLETQYF
TGTGCCAGCAGCTACTACAGGGGTTCTCTAGAGACCCAGTACTTC
>NA|15|TRBJ2-6|TRBV5-1|NA
CASSLDGSGADVLTF
TGCGCCAGCAGCTTGGATGGCTCTGGGGCCGACGTCCTGACTTTC
>TRBD2|16|TRBJ2-5|TRBV20-1|few
CSARDREGSRQETQYF
TGCAGTGCTAGAGATCGGGAGGGCAGTAGGCAAGAGACCCAGTACTTC
>NA|18|TRBJ2-1|TRBV20-1|few
CSARDLRESIVSYNEQFF
TGCAGTGCTAGAGATCTGAGGGAGTCCATAGTCTCCTACAATGAGCAGTTCTTC
>NA|15|TRBJ2-7|TRBV7-2|NA
CASSLAIGASYEQYF
TGTGCCAGCAGCTTAGCGATCGGGGCTTCCTACGAGCAGTACTTC
>NA|13|TRBJ2-1|TRBV6-2/TRBV6-3|NA
CASSYRTYNEQFF
TGTGCCAGCAGTTACCGGACCTACAATGAGCAGTTCTTC
>NA|15|TRBJ1-5|TRBV12-3/TRBV12-4|once
CASRLTTSGNQPQHF
TGTGCCAGCAGACTAACGACCTCGGGCAATCAGCCCCAGCATTTT
>NA|15|TRBJ1-1|TRBV3-1|NA
CASSQVGGAGTEAFF
TGTGCCAGCAGCCAAGTCGGGGGGGCCGGGACTGAAGCTTTCTTT
>TRBD2|15|TRBJ2-5|TRBV5-1|few
CASSSRGDPIETQYF
TGCGCCAGCAGCTCCCGGGGGGACCCCATCGAGACCCAGTACTTC
>NA|16|TRBJ2-3|TRBV7-6|few
CASSPYGGSRTDTQYF
TGTGCCAGCAGCCCCTACGGGGGATCGCGCACAGATACGCAGTATTTT
>TRBD1|14|TRBJ2-3|TRBV5-1|many
CASSLGQLTDTQYF
TGCGCCAGCAGCCTGGGACAGCTCACAGATACGCAGTATTTT
>NA|14|TRBJ1-1|TRBV6-5|NA
CASSSAPMNTEAFF
TGTGCCAGCAGTTCGGCACCTATGAACACTGAAGCTTTCTTT
>TRBD1|15|TRBJ1-1|TRBV25-1|NA
CASSATGGDWTEAFF
TGTGCCAGCAGCGCGACAGGGGGCGATTGGACTGAAGCTTTCTTT
>NA|14|TRBJ2-1|TRBV12-3/TRBV12-4|NA
CASSPQGMVNEQFF
TGTGCCAGCAGTCCGCAGGGGATGGTGAATGAGCAGTTCTTC
>NA|15|TRBJ1-5|TRBV7-9|NA
CASSSGGGDNQPQHF
TGTGCCAGCAGCTCCGGGGGGGGTGACAATCAGCCCCAGCATTTT
>NA|12|TRBJ1-2|TRBV20-1|NA
CSADPRSAGYTF
TGCAGTGCTGACCCAAGGTCGGCTGGCTACACCTTC
>NA|10|TRBJ2-2|TRBV2|many
CASGTGELFF
TGTGCCAGCGGGACCGGGGAGCTGTTTTTT
>NA|13|TRBJ2-3|TRBV10-1|NA
CASSRTVTDTQYF
TGCGCCAGCTCCCGGACAGTGACAGATACGCAGTATTTT
>NA|11|TRBJ2-7|TRBV6-5|NA
CASGQNYEQYF
TGTGCCTCGGGTCAGAACTACGAGCAGTACTTC